A single sample is the source of the 22 T cell receptor beta chains below, sequenced in a study of post-analysis software for immune sequencing data. Their antigen targets remain unknown. Study observations and caveats: Patients showed TRBV5-6, TRBV5-1 and TRBV20-1 among five TRBV segments more frequent than in controls.

TCR beta cDNA libraries included unique molecular identifiers. TCRdb redid the calling of the PCR reads with MiXCR, one entry per CDR3 protein. The table lists some 260,000 distinct CDR3 sequences, 35% to 40% of them singletons, with under 5.5% in the top ten. The sample was blood. The receptor source for this set is a girl aged 5-17 years with multiple sclerosis.

This clonotype was observed a few times. This rearrangement joins TRBV6-6 to TRBJ2-5; perhaps TRBD2 as D (6 bases). In germline, CDR1 is MNHNY, CDR2 SVGAGI (reference sequence). CDR3 size: 14 residues. V gave up 0 bases and J gave up 11 bases, with 16 bases separating them. The CDR3 protein is CASSYSKAGGEQYF. CDR3 bases: TGTGCCAGCAGTTACTCAAAGGCCGGCGGGGAGCAGTACTTC.

The chain combines TRBV5-1 with TRBJ2-5, with D uncertain. V gave up 0 bases and J gave up 3 bases, with 15 bases separating them. Germline lookup yields CDR1 SGHRS and CDR2 YFSETQ. The CDR3 consists of 16 residues. Here the CDR3 reads CASSLEGVLGKETQYF. CDR3 in DNA: TGCGCCAGCAGCTTGGAGGGCGTGTTAGGGAAAGAGACCCAGTACTTC.

The V and J genes are TRBV5-1 and TRBJ2-2, with D hard to call. Looked up from germline, CDR1 is SGHRS and CDR2 is YFSETQ. The CDR3 is made up of 15 amino acids. V was clipped by 5 bases and J by 3 bases, with 14 bases between them. The CDR3 DNA reads TGCGCCAGCAGTCTTCGGACCTATGACACCGGGGAGCTGTTTTTT. Its protein is CASSLRTYDTGELFF.

This clonotype has only one observation. A much more abundant neighbour one base away suggests this may be a read error. V gene TRBV12-3 or TRBV12-4 combines with J gene TRBJ2-2, with 8 positions matching TRBD2. The CDR3 is made up of 18 amino acids. The CDR3 DNA is TGTGCCAGCAGTCGCCTCGGTCTAGCGGGCTCGAACACCGGGGAGCTGTTGTTT. As protein: CASSRLGLAGSNTGELLF.

This chain joins TRBV20-1 and TRBJ2-5; D not certain. V was cut by 2 bases and J by 7 bases, with 5 bases left in between. Germline CDR1 reads DFQATT; CDR2 reads SNEGSKA (reference sequence). The CDR3 contains 10 residues. The DNA of the CDR3 is TGCAGTGCTAGAAATGGGACCCAGTACTTC. It encodes CSARNGTQYF.

This clonotype was observed many times. For the CDR3, the DNA is TGTGCCAGCAGCTTAGAGGGAGCGGGGACTAGGGGAGAGACCCAGTACTTC. It specifies CASSLEGAGTRGETQYF. The rearrangement uses TRBV11-2 and TRBJ2-5; 8 nucleotides line up with TRBD2. The V segment lost 0 bases and the J segment 4 bases; nucleotides outside the gene matches: 10. The germline gives CDR1 SGHAT, CDR2 FQNNGV. CDR3 length: 17 amino acids.

Details on this clonotype: Possible read error: a much larger clone is one base away. This chain uses TRBV12-3 or TRBV12-4 with TRBJ2-1, with unresolved D. The length of the CDR3 is 12 residues. Trimming left V 6 bases short and J 10 bases short, with 13 bases between. The CDR3 DNA sequence: TGTGCCAGCAGGCCCAGCCGTGAGGAGCAGTTCTTC. Translated, it gives CASRPSREEQFF.

Turning to this clonotype: One base away lies a much larger clone, so this may be a sequencing read error. The chain has TRBV10-3 and TRBJ2-3, with 10 positions matching TRBD2. V trimming: 7 bases; J trimming: 3 bases; junction bases outside the gene matches: 7. The CDR3 runs to 15 residues. Germline loops: CDR1 ENHRY, CDR2 SYGVKD. CDR3 amino acids: CAINLASGRTDTQYF. CDR3 DNA sequence: TGTGCCATCAACCTGGCTAGCGGGAGAACAGATACGCAGTATTTT.

This clonotype was recorded at least ten times. The chain joins TRBV15 to TRBJ2-5; TRBD2 might be the D (5 bases). CDR1 LNHNV and CDR2 YYDKDF come from the germline V gene (reference sequence). This CDR3 is built from 16 residues. Trimming cost V 0 bases and J 5 bases, with 16 bases left between them. CDR3 in DNA: TGTGCCACCAGCAGAGATTCACTAGGGCCCACGGAGACCCAGTACTTC. The encoded protein is CATSRDSLGPTETQYF. Drawing the rest from reference TRBV15 and TRBJ2-5, the complete variable domain is DAMVIQNPRYQVTQFGKPVTLSCSQTLNHNVMYWYQQKSSQAPKLLFHYYDKDFNNEADTPDNFQSRRPNTSFCFLDIRSPGLGDTAMYLCATSRDSLGPTETQYFGPGTRLLVL.

The sample holds a few counts of this clonotype. The chain links TRBV2 to TRBJ2-3; TRBD2 matches at 9 bases. The CDR3 sequence is 16 residues long. The V segment lost 9 bases and the J segment 2 bases; nucleotides outside the gene matches: 12. The germline CDR1 and CDR2 sequences are SNHLY and FYNNEI. DNA of the CDR3: TGTGCCAGTAAGGGGGGCCTAGCGGGGCTCACAGATACGCAGTATTTT. Its translation: CASKGGLAGLTDTQYF.

This clonotype was seen more than once but under ten times. This chain links TRBV11-2 with TRBJ1-1; 8 nucleotides match TRBD1. CDR1 and CDR2 (germline): SGHAT, FQNNGV. The CDR3 is made up of 14 amino acids. The trim removed 6 bases at V and 5 bases at J, leaving 8 bases unmatched. DNA of the CDR3: TGTGCCAGCAGAACACTCAGGGGGCGAACTGAAGCTTTCTTT. This translates into CASRTLRGRTEAFF.

This clonotype is a singleton in its sample. The V and J genes are TRBV6-2 or TRBV6-3 and TRBJ2-1, with TRBD2 identical over 13 bases. Trimming at V came to 4 bases and at J to 8 bases, leaving 17 bases not matched to a gene. Germline CDR1 and CDR2: MNHEY and SVGEGT. This CDR3 region has 19 residues. The CDR3 is CASSSRTSGSRIVGDEQFF. The CDR3 region has the DNA TGTGCCAGCAGTTCCAGGACTAGCGGGAGTAGGATAGTCGGCGATGAGCAGTTCTTC.

CDR3 in DNA: TGTGCCAGCAGTTCGGGACTAGAAAAAAATGAGCAGTTCTTC. Translating gives CASSSGLEKNEQFF. The chain joins TRBV6-5 to TRBJ2-1, with 8 bases fitting TRBD2. With V trimmed by 4 bases and J by 7 bases, 6 bases remained unmatched. The CDR3 has 14 residues. The V gene's germline CDR1 is MNHEY and CDR2 SVGAGI.

A few counts support this clonotype. The rearrangement joins TRBV12-3 or TRBV12-4 to TRBJ2-3, with D perhaps TRBD1 (6 bases). Trimming took off 6 bases at V and 4 bases at J, with 14 bases between the two ends. This CDR3 has 14 amino acids. This chain's CDR3 is CASRTGTQADTQYF. The CDR3 region has the DNA TGTGCCAGCAGAACCGGGACACAGGCAGATACGCAGTATTTT.

This clonotype was detected a few times. This may be a read error: a much more frequent sequence differs by one nucleotide. V is TRBV11-2 and J is TRBJ2-1; TRBD2 matches 8 bases. In germline, CDR1 is SGHAT, CDR2 FQNNGV. V gave up 5 bases and J gave up 6 bases; unmatched junction bases: 12. CDR3 length equals 16 residues. The CDR3 sequence is CASSEEGVGTSNEQFF. In nucleotides, the CDR3 is TGTGCCAGCAGCGAAGAGGGGGTCGGGACTAGCAATGAGCAGTTCTTC. Full variable domain (outside the CDR3, taken from reference TRBV11-2 and TRBJ2-1): EAGVAQSPRYKIIEKRQSVAFWCNPISGHATLYWYQQILGQGPKLLIQFQNNGVVDDSQLPKDRFSAERLKGVDSTLKIQPAKLEDSAVYLCASSEEGVGTSNEQFFGPGTRLTVL.

This clonotype was seen repeatedly, ten times or more. The V and J genes are TRBV24-1 and TRBJ2-1; TRBD1 might be the D (6 bases). The germline V and J ends were trimmed by 0 bases and 2 bases, with 7 bases remaining between them. This CDR3 has 15 amino acids. Germline V gene lookup returns CDR1 KGHDR and CDR2 SFDVKD. The chain's CDR3 is CATSDLRDTYNEQFF. CDR3 nucleotides: TGTGCCACCAGTGATTTGCGGGACACCTACAATGAGCAGTTCTTC.

This chain connects TRBV29-1 to TRBJ2-5; weak D call: TRBD1 (6 bases). This CDR3 has 14 amino acids. Between the trimmed V and J ends, which lost 2 bases and 3 bases, there was a span of 13 bases. Germline CDR1 reads SQVTM; CDR2 reads ANQGSEA. CDR3 nucleotides: TGCAGCGTTGAAACTTGGACAGCTGAAGAGACCCAGTACTTC. Protein: CSVETWTAEETQYF.

Worth noting for this clonotype: A clone one base away is much larger, so this may be a read error. V usage is TRBV20-1 and J usage is TRBJ1-2; D uncertain. Trimming pared 2 bases from V and 6 bases from J, leaving 13 bases between. This CDR3 has 13 amino acids. Germline-derived CDR1 and CDR2 are DFQATT and SNEGSKA (reference sequence). CDR3 in DNA: TGCAGTGCTAGACGAGGGTCCGAAGATGGCTACACCTTC. This gives the protein CSARRGSEDGYTF.

This clonotype was counted many times. The V call is TRBV29-1, the J call TRBJ1-2; 10 bases line up with TRBD1. CDR3 length: 13 amino acids. The germline gives CDR1 SQVTM, CDR2 ANQGSEA. The V gene end was trimmed by 2 bases and the J gene end by 6 bases; junction bases not matched to a gene: 3. The CDR3 region is CSVERDRGDGYTF. For the CDR3, the DNA is TGCAGCGTTGAAAGGGACAGGGGCGATGGCTACACCTTC.

This clonotype was picked up many times. The rearrangement joins TRBV6-6 to TRBJ1-2; D is unresolved. Trimming cost V 0 bases and J 2 bases, with 7 bases left between them. The CDR3 consists of 14 residues. Per the germline V gene, CDR1 is MNHNY and CDR2 is SVGAGI (reference sequence). The CDR3 region is CASSYSADNYGYTF. The CDR3 nucleotides are TGTGCCAGCAGTTACTCAGCCGACAACTATGGCTACACCTTC.

This clonotype was found many times. The V gene is TRBV6-5, the J gene TRBJ2-1, with 9 bases lining up with TRBD2. The CDR3 extends over 16 amino acids. In germline, CDR1 is MNHEY, CDR2 SVGAGI. V trimming: 6 bases; J trimming: 4 bases; junction bases outside the gene matches: 10. CDR3 DNA sequence: TGTGCCAGCAGACACATTAGCGGGAGAGATTACAATGAGCAGTTCTTC. Translating gives CASRHISGRDYNEQFF.

J is TRBJ2-2 and V is TRBV5-1; no reliable D call. The germline V and J ends were trimmed by 4 bases and 4 bases, with 8 bases remaining between them. The CDR3 is 13 amino acids. Germline V gene lookup returns CDR1 SGHRS and CDR2 YFSETQ. Here the CDR3 reads CASSPDFTGELFF. CDR3 nucleotide sequence: TGCGCCAGCAGCCCGGATTTCACCGGGGAGCTGTTTTTT. The variable domain in full, with the rest retrieved from reference TRBV5-1 and TRBJ2-2, is KAGVTQTPRYLIKTRGQQVTLSCSPISGHRSVSWYQQTPGQGLQFLFEYFSETQRNKGNFPGRFSGRQFSNSRSEMNVSTLELGDSALYLCASSPDFTGELFFGEGSRLTVL.